The 10 T cell receptor beta chains below all came from one sample that was sequenced in a study of blood T cell repertoires in COVID-19 (dated by TCRdb to about 2020). The library was built by means of the immunoSEQ multiplex PCR assay. As stored in TCRdb, this immuneACCESS dataset retains in-frame rearrangements with V and J assigned. A fraction of the clones does not appear; measured against another copy, unresolved V genes explain less than half of the discrepancy, and the remainder lacks a known reason. The table for this sample lists roughly 300,000 clones; around 87% of them were counted only once. In total, the top ten clones hold around 7.8% of the sample. The sequencing input was peripheral blood. These receptors were collected from a woman aged 45-59 years who had recovered from COVID-19.

The V gene is TRBV30, the J gene TRBJ1-6; D might be TRBD1 (6 bases). The ends were cut back, 2 bases at V and 6 bases at J, with 11 bases in the middle. The CDR3 runs to 14 residues. Germline CDR1 GTSNPN, CDR2 SVGIG (reference sequence). In DNA, the CDR3 is TGTGCCTGGAGTCCCGGACAGCTTAATTCACCCCTCCACTTT. It yields the protein CAWSPGQLNSPLHF.

V and J are TRBV7-9 and TRBJ2-1, with D tentatively TRBD2 (6 bases). The germline V gene has CDR1 SEHNR and CDR2 FQNEAQ (reference sequence). This CDR3 has 15 amino acids. V dropped 5 bases and J dropped 3 bases, with 14 bases sitting between them. Here the CDR3 reads CASSQTREIYNEQFF. CDR3 coding DNA: TGTGCCAGCAGCCAAACCCGGGAGATCTACAATGAGCAGTTCTTC.

The chain has TRBV6-5 and TRBJ1-1; D may be TRBD1 (5 bases). V gave up 7 bases and J gave up 3 bases, with 12 bases separating them. Germline V gives CDR1 MNHEY, CDR2 SVGAGI. The length of the CDR3 is 13 residues. CDR3 sequence reads: CASNRWGDTEAFF. The CDR3 DNA reads TGTGCCAGCAACAGGTGGGGTGACACTGAAGCTTTCTTT.

V is TRBV7-9 and J is TRBJ2-5; D remains ambiguous. The CDR3 runs 14 residues. Germline lookup yields CDR1 SEHNR and CDR2 FQNEAQ (reference sequence). Between the trimmed V and J ends, which lost 2 bases and 0 bases, there was a span of 7 bases. The DNA for the CDR3 is TGTGCCAGCAGCTTAATAACATACCAAGAGACCCAGTACTTC. Its protein product is CASSLITYQETQYF.

This chain links TRBV7-2 with TRBJ2-5; 9 bases line up with TRBD2. The germline gives CDR1 SGHTA, CDR2 FQGNSA. This CDR3 region has 17 residues. The V segment lost 5 bases and the J segment 4 bases; nucleotides outside the gene matches: 14. The DNA for the CDR3 is TGTGCCAGCAGCCAAAATTTTGGCCCGGGACTAGCAGAGACCCAGTACTTC. This sequence encodes CASSQNFGPGLAETQYF.

The chain has TRBV5-1 and TRBJ2-1; 8 nucleotides align to TRBD1. Per germline, CDR1 SGHRS and CDR2 YFSETQ. J lost 8 bases, V lost 6 bases, and 13 bases had no gene match. The CDR3 extends over 15 amino acids. The CDR3, as DNA: TGCGCCAGCAAGTCCGGACAGGGATCTTGGGATGAGCAGTTCTTC. It encodes CASKSGQGSWDEQFF. Based on the CDR3 plus reference TRBV5-1 and TRBJ2-1, the full variable domain is KAGVTQTPRYLIKTRGQQVTLSCSPISGHRSVSWYQQTPGQGLQFLFEYFSETQRNKGNFPGRFSGRQFSNSRSEMNVSTLELGDSALYLCASKSGQGSWDEQFFGPGTRLTVL.

The rearrangement uses TRBV9 and TRBJ1-2; 7 nucleotides match TRBD1. CDR1 and CDR2 (germline): SGDLS, YYNGEE. CDR3 length equals 14 residues. Trimming at V came to 0 bases and at J to 4 bases, leaving 3 bases not matched to a gene. The CDR3 sequence: CASSVAGTAYGYTF. The CDR3 DNA sequence: TGTGCCAGCAGCGTAGCTGGGACAGCCTATGGCTACACCTTC.

The genes are TRBV10-1 and TRBJ2-2; perhaps TRBD1 as D (5 bases). This CDR3 contains 15 residues. Germline V gene lookup returns CDR1 WNHNN and CDR2 SYGVQD (reference sequence). The ends were cut back, 1 base at V and 3 bases at J, with 9 bases in the middle. In nucleotides, the CDR3 is TGCGCCAGCAGTGAGTTTAGGGGCGACACCGGGGAGCTGTTTTTT. It is translated as CASSEFRGDTGELFF.

This rearrangement joins TRBV5-1 to TRBJ2-3, with D possibly TRBD2 on 6 matching bases. Trimming took 0 bases from V and 2 from J, leaving 13 bases between them. Germline CDR1 and CDR2: SGHRS and YFSETQ. The CDR3 extends over 16 amino acids. The CDR3 nucleotides read TGCGCCAGCAGCTTGGCCCCGGGGGACCTCACAGATACGCAGTATTTT. Residues: CASSLAPGDLTDTQYF.

The V call is TRBV18, the J call TRBJ2-7; tentatively, D is TRBD2 (6 bases). Germline CDR1 and CDR2: KGHSH and LQKENI. V lost 2 bases to trimming and J lost 7 bases, with 21 bases between them. The CDR3 covers 16 residues. The CDR3 DNA is TGTGCCAGCTCACCAACAATGGACTCCACTGGGGGGGAGCAGTACTTC. Encoded protein: CASSPTMDSTGGEQYF.